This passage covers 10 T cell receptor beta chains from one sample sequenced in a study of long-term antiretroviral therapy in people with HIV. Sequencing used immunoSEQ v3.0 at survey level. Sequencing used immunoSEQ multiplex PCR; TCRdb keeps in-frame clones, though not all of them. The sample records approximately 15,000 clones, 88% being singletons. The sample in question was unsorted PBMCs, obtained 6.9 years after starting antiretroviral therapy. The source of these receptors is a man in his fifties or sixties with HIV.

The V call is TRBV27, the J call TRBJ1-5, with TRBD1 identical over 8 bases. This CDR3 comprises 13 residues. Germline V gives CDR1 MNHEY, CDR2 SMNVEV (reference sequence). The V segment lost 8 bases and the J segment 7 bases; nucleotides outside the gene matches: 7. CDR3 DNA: TGTGCCAGCGTAGCTTCAGGGGGCCAGCCCCAGCATTTT. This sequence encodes CASVASGGQPQHF.

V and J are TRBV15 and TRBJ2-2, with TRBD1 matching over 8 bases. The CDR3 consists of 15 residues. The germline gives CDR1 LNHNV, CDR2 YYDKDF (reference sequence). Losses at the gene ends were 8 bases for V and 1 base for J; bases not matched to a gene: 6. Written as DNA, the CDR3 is TGTGCCACCTACGCCGGGACAGGGAACACCGGGGAGCTGTTTTTT. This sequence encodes CATYAGTGNTGELFF.

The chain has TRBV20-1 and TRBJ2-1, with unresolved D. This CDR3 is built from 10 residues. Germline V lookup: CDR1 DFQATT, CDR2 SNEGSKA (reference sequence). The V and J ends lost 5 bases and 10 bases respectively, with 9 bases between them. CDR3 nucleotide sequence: TGCAGTGCTTTAGGAGAGGAGCAGTTCTTC. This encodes CSALGEEQFF.

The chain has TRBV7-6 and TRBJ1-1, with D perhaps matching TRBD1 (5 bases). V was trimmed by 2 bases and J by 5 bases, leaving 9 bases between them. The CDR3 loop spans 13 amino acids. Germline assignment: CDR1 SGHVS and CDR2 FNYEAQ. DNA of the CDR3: TGTGCCAGCAGCTTATTATGGGGGACTGAAGCTTTCTTT. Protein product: CASSLLWGTEAFF.

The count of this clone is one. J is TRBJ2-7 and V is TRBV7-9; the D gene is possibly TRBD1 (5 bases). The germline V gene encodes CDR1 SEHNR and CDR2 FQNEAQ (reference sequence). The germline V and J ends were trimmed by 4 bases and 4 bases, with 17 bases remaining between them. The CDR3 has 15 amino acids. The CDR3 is CASSSPSSTAYEQYF. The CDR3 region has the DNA TGTGCCAGCAGCTCTCCCTCCTCGACAGCTTACGAGCAGTACTTC. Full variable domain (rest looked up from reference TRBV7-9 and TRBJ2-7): DTGVSQNPRHKITKRGQNVTFRCDPISEHNRLYWYRQTLGQGPEFLTYFQNEAQLEKSRLLSDRFSAERPKGSFSTLEIQRTEQGDSAMYLCASSSPSSTAYEQYFGPGTRLTVT.

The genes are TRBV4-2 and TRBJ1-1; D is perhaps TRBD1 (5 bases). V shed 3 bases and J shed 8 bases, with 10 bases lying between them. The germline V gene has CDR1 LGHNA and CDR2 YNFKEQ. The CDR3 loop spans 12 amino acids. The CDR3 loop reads CASSQGTVEAFF. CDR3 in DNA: TGTGCCAGCAGCCAGGGGACGGTCGAAGCTTTCTTT.

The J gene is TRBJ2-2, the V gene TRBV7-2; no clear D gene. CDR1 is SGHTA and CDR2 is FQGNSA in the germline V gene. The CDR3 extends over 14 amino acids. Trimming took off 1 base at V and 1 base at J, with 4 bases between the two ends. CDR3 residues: CASSLVGNTGELFF. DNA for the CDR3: TGTGCCAGCAGCTTAGTTGGGAACACCGGGGAGCTGTTTTTT.

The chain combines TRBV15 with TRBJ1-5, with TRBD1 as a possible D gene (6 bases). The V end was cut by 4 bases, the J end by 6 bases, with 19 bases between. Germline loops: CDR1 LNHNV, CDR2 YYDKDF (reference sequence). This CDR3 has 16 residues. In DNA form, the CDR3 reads TGTGCCACCAGCATACAATGGGGAGGGGGGCTTCAGCCCCAGCATTTT. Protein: CATSIQWGGGLQPQHF.

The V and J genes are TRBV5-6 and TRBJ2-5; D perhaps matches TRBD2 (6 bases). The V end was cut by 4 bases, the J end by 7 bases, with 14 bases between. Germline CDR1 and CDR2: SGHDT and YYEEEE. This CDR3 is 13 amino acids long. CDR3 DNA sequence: TGTGCCAGCAGCCAGCGGGCGAGGGGGACCCAGTACTTC. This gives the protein CASSQRARGTQYF.

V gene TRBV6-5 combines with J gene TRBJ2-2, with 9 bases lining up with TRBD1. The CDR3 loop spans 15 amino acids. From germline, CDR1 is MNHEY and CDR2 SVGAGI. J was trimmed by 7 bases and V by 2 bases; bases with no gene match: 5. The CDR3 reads CASSYGTGPGGELFF. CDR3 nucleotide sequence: TGTGCCAGCAGTTACGGGACAGGGCCGGGCGGGGAGCTGTTTTTT.